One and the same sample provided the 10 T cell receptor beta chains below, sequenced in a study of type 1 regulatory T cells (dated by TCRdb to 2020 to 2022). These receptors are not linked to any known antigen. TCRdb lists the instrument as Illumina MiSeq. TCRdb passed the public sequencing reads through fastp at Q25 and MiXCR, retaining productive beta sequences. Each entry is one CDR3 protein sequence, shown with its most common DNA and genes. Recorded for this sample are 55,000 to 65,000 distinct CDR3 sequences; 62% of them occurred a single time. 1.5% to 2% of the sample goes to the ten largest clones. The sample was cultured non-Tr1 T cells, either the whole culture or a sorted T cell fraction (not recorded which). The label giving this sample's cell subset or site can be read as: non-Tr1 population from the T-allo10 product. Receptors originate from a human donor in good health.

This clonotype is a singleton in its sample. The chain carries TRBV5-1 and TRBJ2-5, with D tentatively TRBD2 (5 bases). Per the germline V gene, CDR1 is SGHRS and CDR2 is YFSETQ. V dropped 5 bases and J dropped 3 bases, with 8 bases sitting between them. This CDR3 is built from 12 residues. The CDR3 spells CASSRAEETQYF. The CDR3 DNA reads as TGCGCCAGCAGTCGAGCGGAAGAGACCCAGTACTTC.

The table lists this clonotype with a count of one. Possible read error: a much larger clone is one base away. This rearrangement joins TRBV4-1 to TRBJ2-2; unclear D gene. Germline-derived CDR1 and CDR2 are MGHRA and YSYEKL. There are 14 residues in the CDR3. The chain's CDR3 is CTSSQESIPRELFF. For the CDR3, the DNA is TGCACCAGCAGCCAAGAGAGTATCCCCCGGGAGCTGTTTTTT.

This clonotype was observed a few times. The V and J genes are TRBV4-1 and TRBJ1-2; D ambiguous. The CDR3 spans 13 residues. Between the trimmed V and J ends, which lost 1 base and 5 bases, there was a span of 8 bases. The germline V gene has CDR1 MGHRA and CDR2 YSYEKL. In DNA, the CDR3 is TGCGCCAGCAGCCAAGGGTGGGCATATGGCTACACCTTC. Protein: CASSQGWAYGYTF.

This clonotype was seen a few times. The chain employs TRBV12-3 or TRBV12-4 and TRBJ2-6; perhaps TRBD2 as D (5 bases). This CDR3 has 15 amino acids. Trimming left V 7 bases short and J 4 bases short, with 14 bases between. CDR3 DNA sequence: TGTGCCAGCACAAAAGCGGCGTCCGGGGCCAACGTCCTGACTTTC. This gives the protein CASTKAASGANVLTF.

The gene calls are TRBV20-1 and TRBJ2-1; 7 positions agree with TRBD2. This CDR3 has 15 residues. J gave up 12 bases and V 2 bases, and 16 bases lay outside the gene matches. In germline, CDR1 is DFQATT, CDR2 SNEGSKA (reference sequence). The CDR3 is CSARMRTSSQWTQFF. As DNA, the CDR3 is TGCAGTGCTAGAATGCGGACTAGTTCCCAGTGGACGCAGTTCTTC.

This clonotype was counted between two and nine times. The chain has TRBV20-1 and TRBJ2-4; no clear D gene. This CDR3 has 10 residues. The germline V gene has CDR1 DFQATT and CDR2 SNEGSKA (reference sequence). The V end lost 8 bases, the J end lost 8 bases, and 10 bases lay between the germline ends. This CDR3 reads CSPILDIQYF. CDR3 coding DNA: TGCAGTCCCATCCTGGACATTCAGTACTTC.

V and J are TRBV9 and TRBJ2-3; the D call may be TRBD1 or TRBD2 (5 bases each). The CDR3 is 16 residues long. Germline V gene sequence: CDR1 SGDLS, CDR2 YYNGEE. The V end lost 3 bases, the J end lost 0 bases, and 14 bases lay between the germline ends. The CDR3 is CASSGDRHSSTDTQYF. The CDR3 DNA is TGTGCCAGCAGCGGGGACCGTCATTCTAGCACAGATACGCAGTATTTT.

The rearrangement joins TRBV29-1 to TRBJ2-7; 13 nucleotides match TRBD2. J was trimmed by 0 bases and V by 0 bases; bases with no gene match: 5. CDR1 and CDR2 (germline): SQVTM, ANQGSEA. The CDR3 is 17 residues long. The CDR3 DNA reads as TGCAGCGTTGAAGATACGGGACTAGCGGGGAGCTCCTACGAGCAGTACTTC. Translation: CSVEDTGLAGSSYEQYF.

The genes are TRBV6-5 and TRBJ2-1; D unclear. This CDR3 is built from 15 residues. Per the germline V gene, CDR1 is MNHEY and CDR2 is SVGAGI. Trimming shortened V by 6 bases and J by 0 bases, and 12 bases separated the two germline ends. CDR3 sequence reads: CASSHGRSSYNEQFF. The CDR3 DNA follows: TGTGCCAGCAGCCACGGCCGTAGCTCCTACAATGAGCAGTTCTTC.

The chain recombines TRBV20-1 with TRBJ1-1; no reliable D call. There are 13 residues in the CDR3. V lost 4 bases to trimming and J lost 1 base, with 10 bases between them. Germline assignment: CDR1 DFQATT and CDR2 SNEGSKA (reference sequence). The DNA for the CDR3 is TGCAGTGCTACGACTGGGAGGAACACTGAAGCTTTCTTT. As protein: CSATTGRNTEAFF.